These 2 T cell receptor beta chains were all obtained from the same sample, sequenced in a study of immune heterogeneity within non-small cell lung tumors. Template input was genomic DNA from bulk tumor (around 610 ng per sample). Spaced far apart, several biopsies were taken from each primary tumor during surgery. Each patient presented with untreated, newly diagnosed non-small cell lung cancer and received curative surgery. TCR beta CDR3 regions came from multiplex PCR with 32 forward V and 13 reverse J primers. TCRdb ran MiXCR on the multiplex PCR reads and lists one entry per CDR3 protein. The sample records thousands of distinct CDR3 sequences, approximately 55% being singletons. Material: lung tumor tissue. These receptors were collected from a man in his 60s with non-small cell lung cancer.

The chain links TRBV6-2 or TRBV6-3 to TRBJ2-6, with D possibly matching TRBD1 (5 bases). The ends were cut back, 2 bases at V and 0 bases at J, with 14 bases in the middle. Germline-derived CDR1 and CDR2 are MNHEY and SVGEGT. The length of the CDR3 is 18 residues. The DNA of the CDR3 is TGTGCCAGCAGTTACAGGGTGCAGGGCGGCTCTGGGGCCAACGTCCTGACTTTC. Encoded protein: CASSYRVQGGSGANVLTF.

The rearrangement joins TRBV6-2 or TRBV6-3 to TRBJ2-3; 8 bases are shared with TRBD1. V trimming: 2 bases; J trimming: 3 bases; junction bases outside the gene matches: 10. The germline CDR1 and CDR2 sequences are MNHEY and SVGEGT. There are 17 residues in the CDR3. CDR3 loop: CASSYPDRGVNTDTQYF. CDR3 bases: TGTGCCAGCAGTTACCCCGACAGGGGAGTAAATACAGATACGCAGTATTTT.